The present entry profiles one TCR beta chain with its context. Its cognate antigen has yet to be identified. No qualities accompany the bases; no much larger clone lies one base away. This sample is drawn from a study of T cell responses to AZD1222 COVID-19 vaccine (TCRdb year 2021). Context from the whole study: TCR sequencing covered approximately 230 trial participants: roughly 200 given two doses of AZD1222 and 26 given two doses of MenACWY control vaccine. Trial participants were enrolled by age into 18-55, 56-69 and 70-plus year subgroups, with approximately 150, 30 and 60 TCR-sequenced participants respectively.

V lost 6 bases and J lost 5 bases; the stretch between them is 16 bases long. From the cysteine up to the phenylalanine, the CDR3 has a length of 14 residues. The only DNA kept is the CDR3, 42 bases in frame from the first base. The germline V gene sets CDR1 to MDHEN and CDR2 to SYDVKM. Read against the paper, the sample's time point label means: about 28 days (+/-7) after the second vaccine dose. AZD1222 recipients with second doses at about 4 weeks or about 12 weeks were pooled, because spike-specific TCR depth and breadth did not differ between schedules. Samples from vaccinated people were obtained from the UK trials COV001 and COV002, which included a single-blind randomized controlled phase 2/3 trial of AZD1222 (ChAdOx1 nCoV-19) in healthy adults. Trial participant PBMC samples were collected at day 0 and day 28 after the second dose for TCRbeta chain sequencing. Points the paper makes about the study in general: In the small 56-69-year group, the increase in depth fell short of significance, most likely because of low power. Only five to seven AZD1222 recipients were SARS-CoV-2 seropositive at baseline, limiting conclusions about previously exposed vaccinees. Nearly half of unique spike-specific TCRs reportedly recognized epitopes outside regions mutated in the B.1.351 and B.1.1.7 variants. Most participants were white British and females outnumbered males, and the authors suggested that clonal diversity may have been underestimated. CD4 TCRs associated with the vaccine covered the entire spike protein, and the dominant responses were in regions 160-218 and 743-854. Because no day 14 peak-response samples were available, the repertoires could be characterized only after the peak T cell response. After two AZD1222 doses, both the breadth and the depth of spike-specific TCRs were significantly higher than at day 0 and than in MenACWY recipients.

The CDR3 regions of human TCRbeta chains were subjected to immunosequencing. Turning to the authors' computational methods: TCRs in the repertoires were compared against a reference library of SARS-CoV-2-specific TCRs that had been generated with the MIRA antigen-specificity platform. Breadth meant the fraction of unique TCRs that were SARS-CoV-2-associated, whereas depth meant the fraction of total T cells that were SARS-CoV-2-associated. Using the MIRA data, each spike-specific TCR was mapped to the spike region that the TCR reacts to and placed in a CD4 or CD8 class. Log10-transformed breadth and depth values were compared by one-way ANOVA with Sidak's multiple comparisons tests. TCRdb retrieved this table from immuneACCESS and kept in-frame rearrangements only. Not all clones are present; in checked studies, unresolved V genes account for under half, and no reason is known for the remainder. Clonal size and the V and J genes are those of that table, whereas D and trimming came from the DNA. The sample profile shows 140,000 to 150,000 clones; approximately 90% of them were found once. The ten largest clones represent around 3.5% of the sample.

The input for sequencing was peripheral blood, taken 28 days after the second AZD1222 dose. The chain is encoded by TRBV28 joined to TRBJ1-1; TRBD1 is a weak D gene call, 6 bases matching. The receptor was isolated from an adult who received the AZD1222 COVID-19 vaccine. CDR3 reads: CASSLRGVTTEAFF. The nucleotide sequence is given as TGTGCCAGCAGCTTAAGGGGGGTAACGACTGAAGCTTTCTTT.